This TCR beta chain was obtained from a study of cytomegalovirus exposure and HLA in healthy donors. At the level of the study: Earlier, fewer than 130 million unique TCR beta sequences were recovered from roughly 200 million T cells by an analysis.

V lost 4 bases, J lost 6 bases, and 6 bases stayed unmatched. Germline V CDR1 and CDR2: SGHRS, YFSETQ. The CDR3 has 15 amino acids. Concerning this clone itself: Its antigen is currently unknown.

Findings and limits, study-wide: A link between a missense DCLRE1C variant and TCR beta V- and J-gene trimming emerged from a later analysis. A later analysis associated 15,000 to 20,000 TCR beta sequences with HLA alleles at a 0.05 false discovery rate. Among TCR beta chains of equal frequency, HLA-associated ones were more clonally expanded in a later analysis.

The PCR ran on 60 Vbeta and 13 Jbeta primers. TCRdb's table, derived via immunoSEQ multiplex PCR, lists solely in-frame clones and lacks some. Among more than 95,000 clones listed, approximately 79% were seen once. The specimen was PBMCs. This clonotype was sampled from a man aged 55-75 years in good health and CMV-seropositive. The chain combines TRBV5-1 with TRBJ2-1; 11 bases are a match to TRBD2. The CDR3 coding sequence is TGCGCCAGCAGCCCTAGCGGGGGGAACTTCAATGAGCAGTTCTTC. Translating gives CASSPSGGNFNEQFF.